The clone carrying this T cell receptor delta chain ranks as medium-sized. The sample originates from a study of gamma-delta chains in newborns, infants, children. TCRdb re-called the reads through CATT. The sample lists fewer than 13,000 delta-chain clones; roughly 9.5% were seen once. The germline CDR1 and CDR2 sequences are GEAIGNYY and EKD. V dropped 4 bases and J dropped 2; count of bases not matched to a gene: 6. The CDR3 spans 15 residues. The rearrangement links TRDV2 to TRDJ1, with 10 bases aligning to TRDD3. The source of this sequence is a child who was a newborn, infant or young child, either healthy, febrile or measles-vaccinated (not recorded which). The sequenced sample was blood. The DNA for the CDR3 is TGTGCCTGTGAAGAAATGGGGGATACAACCGATAAACTCATCTTT. It encodes CACEEMGDTTDKLIF.